The 4 T cell receptor beta chains below all came from one sample that was sequenced in a study of spatial heterogeneity in lung cancer. Described time point: sample taken at primary tumor resection. Sequencing of whole RNA from tumor, nontumor lung or frozen PBMC involved no sorting. TCRdb reprocessed the 5' RACE reads via MiXCR and lists one record per CDR3 protein. This sample has 15,000 or so distinct CDR3 sequences, with 9.5% to 14% found just once. The starting material was PBMCs, obtained at surgery. The receptors here all came from a female donor with early-stage non-small cell lung cancer.

This clonotype was counted at least ten times. V is TRBV6-6 and J is TRBJ1-2; D is unresolved. The V gene lost 6 bases and the J gene lost 0 bases, with 11 bases spanning the gap. The CDR3 has 14 amino acids. Germline CDR1 is MNHNY and CDR2 is SVGAGI (reference sequence). DNA for the CDR3: TGTGCCAGCAGCCCCGGAGGGTCTAACTATGGCTACACCTTC. Translation: CASSPGGSNYGYTF.

This clonotype was seen more than once but under ten times. The chain uses TRBV7-6 and TRBJ2-3, with D hard to call. The CDR3 spans 15 residues. V lost 0 bases to trimming and J lost 0 bases, with 7 bases between them. The germline gives CDR1 SGHVS, CDR2 FNYEAQ. CDR3 residues: CASSLADGSTDTQYF. CDR3 sequence (DNA): TGTGCCAGCAGCTTAGCAGATGGGAGCACAGATACGCAGTATTTT.

This clonotype was counted at least ten times. The chain combines TRBV11-2 with TRBJ2-5; D not resolved. Germline loops: CDR1 SGHAT, CDR2 FQNNGV. V lost 7 bases, J lost 1 base, and 4 bases lay in between. This CDR3 is built from 11 residues. CDR3 DNA: TGTGCCAGCACCACCCAAGAGACCCAGTACTTC. Translating gives CASTTQETQYF.

This clonotype was counted at least ten times. V gene TRBV5-1 combines with J gene TRBJ1-4; D uncertain. The germline gives CDR1 SGHRS, CDR2 YFSETQ. The CDR3 contains 14 residues. V lost 1 base and J 5 bases, leaving 9 bases between the germline ends. The CDR3 DNA is TGCGCCAGCAGCTTGCGGGCCTCGAATGAAAAACTGTTTTTT. It encodes CASSLRASNEKLFF. Using reference TRBV5-1 and TRBJ1-4 for the parts outside the CDR3, the full variable domain is KAGVTQTPRYLIKTRGQQVTLSCSPISGHRSVSWYQQTPGQGLQFLFEYFSETQRNKGNFPGRFSGRQFSNSRSEMNVSTLELGDSALYLCASSLRASNEKLFFGSGTQLSVL.